Listed here are 19 T cell receptor beta chains from one sample, sequenced in a study of cytomegalovirus exposure and HLA in healthy donors. The PCR contained 60 Vbeta and 13 Jbeta primers. Only in-frame clones appear in the TCRdb table, and some are missing; sequencing was by immunoSEQ multiplex PCR. The sample lists about 110,000 clones, roughly four fifths occurring once. The material sequenced was PBMCs. Receptors were obtained from a man aged 50-59 years in good health and CMV-seronegative.

This rearrangement joins TRBV7-7 to TRBJ2-2, with 8 bases fitting TRBD1. Germline-derived CDR1 and CDR2 are SSHAT and FNYEAQ (reference sequence). V trimming: 1 base; J trimming: 6 bases; junction bases outside the gene matches: 4. The CDR3 is made up of 15 amino acids. Written as DNA, the CDR3 is TGTGCCAGCAGCTTAGGTCAGGGGGCAGCCGGGGAGCTGTTTTTT. Encoded protein: CASSLGQGAAGELFF.

The chain joins TRBV6-6 to TRBJ2-1; TRBD2 agrees at 7 bases. Germline V gives CDR1 MNHNY, CDR2 SVGAGI (reference sequence). This CDR3 is built from 14 residues. J gave up 4 bases and V 6 bases, and 6 bases lay outside the gene matches. The chain's CDR3 is CASSPSGPYNEQFF. The CDR3 nucleotides read TGTGCCAGCAGCCCTAGCGGACCATACAATGAGCAGTTCTTC.

The gene calls are TRBV4-1 and TRBJ2-2, with TRBD1 matching over 10 bases. Germline V CDR1 and CDR2: MGHRA, YSYEKL. Trimming took 6 bases from V and 13 from J; bases not matched to a gene: 5. This CDR3 has 12 amino acids. CDR3 amino acids: CASRGQGMSLFF. The CDR3 bases are TGCGCCAGCAGGGGACAGGGGATGTCGCTGTTTTTT.

The J gene is TRBJ1-5, the V gene TRBV4-1, with 7 bases matching TRBD1. Germline V gives CDR1 MGHRA, CDR2 YSYEKL. Unmatched junction bases numbered 3, after V lost 1 base and J lost 3 bases. CDR3 size: 15 residues. The CDR3 DNA sequence: TGCGCCAGCAGCCAAGCCGACAGGGACAATCAGCCCCAGCATTTT. This sequence encodes CASSQADRDNQPQHF.

The V gene is TRBV6-5, the J gene TRBJ1-2, with 12 bases matching TRBD1. V lost 2 bases to trimming and J lost 8 bases; unmatched junction nucleotides: 6. This CDR3 has 15 residues. The germline CDR1 and CDR2 sequences are MNHEY and SVGAGI. The CDR3 is CASSYRDRGRVGYTF. DNA of the CDR3: TGTGCCAGCAGTTACCGGGACAGGGGGCGCGTCGGCTACACCTTC.

CDR3 region: CASSLGTGGASSPLHF. Written as DNA, the CDR3 is TGCGCCAGCAGCCTCGGGACAGGGGGAGCAAGTTCACCCCTCCACTTT. This chain joins TRBV4-1 and TRBJ1-6; 11 nucleotides match TRBD1. V dropped 4 bases and J dropped 9; count of bases not matched to a gene: 8. The CDR3 runs 16 residues. Germline assignment: CDR1 MGHRA and CDR2 YSYEKL.

The chain uses TRBV5-1 and TRBJ1-1, with 9 nucleotides matching TRBD1. J was trimmed by 8 bases and V by 3 bases; bases with no gene match: 17. CDR3 length: 17 residues. Germline CDR1 is SGHRS and CDR2 is YFSETQ. In nucleotides, the CDR3 is TGCGCCAGCAGCTCAGAACCTACCGGGACAGGGAGTTCGGAAGCTTTCTTT. Translation: CASSSEPTGTGSSEAFF.

V usage is TRBV6-4 and J usage is TRBJ2-3, with TRBD1 as a possible D gene (5 bases). This CDR3 spans 14 amino acids. Germline loops: CDR1 MRHNA, CDR2 SNTAGT. V dropped 4 bases and J dropped 6 bases, with 14 bases sitting between them. The CDR3 loop is CASSGDWGQDTQYF. The DNA of the CDR3 is TGTGCCAGCAGTGGCGACTGGGGCCAGGATACGCAGTATTTT.

The chain has TRBV6-1 and TRBJ2-1; 10 bases are a match to TRBD1. The junction had 4 bases not matched to a gene; V was cut back by 1 base and J by 7 bases. CDR1 is MNHNS, CDR2 SASEGT, per germline. The length of the CDR3 is 15 residues. CDR3 loop: CASSEGQGAANEQFF. The CDR3 DNA follows: TGTGCCAGCAGTGAAGGACAGGGGGCGGCAAATGAGCAGTTCTTC.

This CDR3 is CASSELSIILAGGRGEQFF. The CDR3 coding sequence is TGTGCCAGCAGTGAATTGTCTATAATATTAGCGGGGGGCCGGGGTGAGCAGTTCTTC. The chain recombines TRBV6-1 with TRBJ2-1; the match to TRBD2 covers 10 bases. Germline V gives CDR1 MNHNS, CDR2 SASEGT. J gave up 9 bases and V 2 bases, and 19 bases lay outside the gene matches. This CDR3 comprises 19 residues.

The chain joins TRBV4-1 to TRBJ1-1, with TRBD1 identical over 9 bases. This CDR3 has 15 amino acids. The trim removed 6 bases at V and 0 bases at J, leaving 5 bases unmatched. Per germline, CDR1 MGHRA and CDR2 YSYEKL. The CDR3 DNA reads TGCGCCAGCAGACTGACAGGGGGTATGAACACTGAAGCTTTCTTT. Protein: CASRLTGGMNTEAFF.

This clone was observed a handful of times. The genes are TRBV30 and TRBJ2-5, with 9 bases that match TRBD1. The trim removed 3 bases at V and 7 bases at J, leaving 6 bases unmatched. Germline V gives CDR1 GTSNPN, CDR2 SVGIG (reference sequence). CDR3 length: 13 residues. In DNA, the CDR3 is TGTGCCTGGAGCGGGACAGGGAGAGGGACCCAGTACTTC. Its translation: CAWSGTGRGTQYF.

This CDR3 is CASSFGGGDYEQYF. As DNA, the CDR3 is TGCGCCAGCAGCTTTGGCGGGGGGGACTACGAGCAGTACTTC. V and J are TRBV5-1 and TRBJ2-7; 9 bases agree with TRBD2. With 2 bases clipped from V and 3 bases from J, the junction kept 3 bases outside the gene matches. The CDR3 consists of 14 residues. Looked up from germline, CDR1 is SGHRS and CDR2 is YFSETQ.

In its sample, this clone was seen once. The chain joins TRBV7-2 to TRBJ1-2; 7 positions agree with TRBD1. This CDR3 is 13 amino acids long. CDR1 and CDR2 (germline): SGHTA, FQGNSA. After removal of 4 bases from V and 9 bases from J, the junction contained 8 bases not matched to a gene. CDR3 protein: CASSYDRVGSYTF. In DNA, the CDR3 is TGTGCCAGCAGCTACGACAGGGTCGGTAGCTACACCTTC.

The V gene is TRBV7-9, the J gene TRBJ2-7; TRBD1 might be the D (6 bases). The V gene's germline CDR1 is SEHNR and CDR2 FQNEAQ (reference sequence). V lost 0 bases, J lost 6 bases, and 12 bases lay in between. The CDR3 runs 14 residues. CDR3 residues: CASSLARQVVEQYF. The CDR3 coding sequence is TGTGCCAGCAGCTTAGCGAGACAGGTCGTCGAGCAGTACTTC. Together with reference TRBV7-9 and TRBJ2-7, the CDR3 gives the full variable domain: DTGVSQNPRHKITKRGQNVTFRCDPISEHNRLYWYRQTLGQGPEFLTYFQNEAQLEKSRLLSDRFSAERPKGSFSTLEIQRTEQGDSAMYLCASSLARQVVEQYFGPGTRLTVT.

This chain connects TRBV15 to TRBJ2-7, with D perhaps matching TRBD1 (6 bases). The CDR3 extends over 12 amino acids. Trimming shortened V by 5 bases and J by 3 bases, and 8 bases separated the two germline ends. The V gene's germline CDR1 is LNHNV and CDR2 YYDKDF (reference sequence). CDR3 region: CATSPTGYEQYF. The CDR3 region has the DNA TGTGCCACCAGCCCGACAGGCTACGAGCAGTACTTC.

The V and J genes are TRBV19 and TRBJ1-1; 7 bases line up with TRBD1. V was pared by 6 bases and J by 1 base, with 14 bases of the junction left unmatched. This CDR3 region has 17 residues. The germline CDR1 and CDR2 sequences are LNHDA and SQIVND (reference sequence). The CDR3 spells CASRITRQGRGNTEAFF. CDR3 nucleotides: TGTGCCAGTAGGATTACCCGACAGGGAAGGGGGAACACTGAAGCTTTCTTT. Together with reference TRBV19 and TRBJ1-1, the CDR3 gives the full variable domain: DGGITQSPKYLFRKEGQNVTLSCEQNLNHDAMYWYRQDPGQGLRLIYYSQIVNDFQKGDIAEGYSVSREKKESFPLTVTSAQKNPTAFYLCASRITRQGRGNTEAFFGQGTRLTVV.

The chain combines TRBV5-5 with TRBJ2-7; TRBD2 agrees at 8 bases. Trimming removed 1 base from V and 2 bases from J; junction bases left unmatched: 5. Germline V gene sequence: CDR1 SGHKS, CDR2 YYEKEE (reference sequence). This CDR3 is built from 15 residues. CDR3 amino acids: CASSLYQAGAYEQYF. The DNA of the CDR3 is TGTGCCAGCAGCTTGTATCAAGCGGGGGCCTACGAGCAGTACTTC.

This chain uses TRBV27 with TRBJ2-2, with 10 bases fitting TRBD2. Germline V CDR1 and CDR2: MNHEY, SMNVEV (reference sequence). The CDR3 has 16 residues. J lost 10 bases, V lost 4 bases, and 12 bases had no gene match. The CDR3 DNA reads TGTGCCAGCAGTTCGCCTAGCGGGGGCCTCAGGGAGGAGCTGTTTTTT. It encodes CASSSPSGGLREELFF.